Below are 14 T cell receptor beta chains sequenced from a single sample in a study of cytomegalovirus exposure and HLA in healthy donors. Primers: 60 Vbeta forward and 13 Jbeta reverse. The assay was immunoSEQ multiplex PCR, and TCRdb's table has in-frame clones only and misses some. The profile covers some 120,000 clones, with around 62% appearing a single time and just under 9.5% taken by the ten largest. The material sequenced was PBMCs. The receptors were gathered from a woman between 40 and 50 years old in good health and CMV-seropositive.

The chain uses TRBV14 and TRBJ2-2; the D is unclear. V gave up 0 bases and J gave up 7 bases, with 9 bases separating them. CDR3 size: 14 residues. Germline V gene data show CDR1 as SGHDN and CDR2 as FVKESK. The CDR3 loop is CASSQEPRHGELFF. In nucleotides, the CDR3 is TGTGCCAGCAGCCAAGAACCTAGGCACGGGGAGCTGTTTTTT.

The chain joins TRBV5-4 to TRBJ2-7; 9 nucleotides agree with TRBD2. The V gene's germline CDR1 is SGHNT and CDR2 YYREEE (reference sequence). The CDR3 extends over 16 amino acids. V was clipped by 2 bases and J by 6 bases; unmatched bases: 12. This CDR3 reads CASSFRGGVVGSEQYF. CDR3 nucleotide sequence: TGTGCCAGCAGCTTTCGCGGGGGGGTAGTCGGCTCCGAGCAGTACTTC.

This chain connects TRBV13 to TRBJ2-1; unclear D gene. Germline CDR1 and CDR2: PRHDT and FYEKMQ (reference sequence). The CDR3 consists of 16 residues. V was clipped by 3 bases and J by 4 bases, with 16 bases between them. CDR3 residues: CASSFTGGQIYNEQFF. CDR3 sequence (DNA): TGTGCCAGCAGCTTCACCGGCGGCCAGATATACAATGAGCAGTTCTTC.

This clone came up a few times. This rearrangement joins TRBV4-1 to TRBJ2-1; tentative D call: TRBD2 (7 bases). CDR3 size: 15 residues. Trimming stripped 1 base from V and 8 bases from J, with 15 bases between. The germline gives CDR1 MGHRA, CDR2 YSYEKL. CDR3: CASSQGLRGPDEQFF. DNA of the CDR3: TGCGCCAGCAGCCAAGGTCTGCGGGGGCCAGATGAGCAGTTCTTC.

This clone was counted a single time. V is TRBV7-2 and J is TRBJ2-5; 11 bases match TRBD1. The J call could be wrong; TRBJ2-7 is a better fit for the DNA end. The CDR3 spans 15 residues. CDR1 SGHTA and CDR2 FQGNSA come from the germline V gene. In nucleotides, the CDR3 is TGTGCCAGCTCGAGGGGGGGACAGGGGGTTTACGAGCAGTACTTC. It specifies CASSRGGQGVYEQYF.

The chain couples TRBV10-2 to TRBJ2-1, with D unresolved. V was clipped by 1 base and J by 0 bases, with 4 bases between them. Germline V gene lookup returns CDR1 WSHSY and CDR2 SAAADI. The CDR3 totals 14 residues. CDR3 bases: TGCGCCAGCAGTGAGTTGAGCTCCTACAATGAGCAGTTCTTC. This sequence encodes CASSELSSYNEQFF.

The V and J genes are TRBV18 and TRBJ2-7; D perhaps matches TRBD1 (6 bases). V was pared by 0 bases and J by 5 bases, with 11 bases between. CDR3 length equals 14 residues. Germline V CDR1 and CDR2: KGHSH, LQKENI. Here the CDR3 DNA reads TGTGCCAGCTCACCACCTAGAGCAGGGGACGAGCAGTACTTC. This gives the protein CASSPPRAGDEQYF.

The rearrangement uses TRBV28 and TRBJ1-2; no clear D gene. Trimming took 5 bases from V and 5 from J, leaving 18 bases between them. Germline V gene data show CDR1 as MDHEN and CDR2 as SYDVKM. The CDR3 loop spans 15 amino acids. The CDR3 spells CASSPPARSLYGYTF. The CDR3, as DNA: TGTGCCAGCAGTCCCCCTGCCCGGTCCCTTTATGGCTACACCTTC.

The CDR3 loop reads CASNRGAGETQYF. The CDR3 DNA reads TGTGCCAGTAACCGGGGGGCCGGAGAGACCCAGTACTTC. This chain joins TRBV19 and TRBJ2-5, with TRBD2 as a possible D gene (7 bases). The ends were cut back, 7 bases at V and 4 bases at J, with 13 bases in the middle. The CDR3 consists of 13 residues. Germline V gene data show CDR1 as LNHDA and CDR2 as SQIVND (reference sequence).

The CDR3 DNA follows: TGTGCCAGCAGCTTTGATCAGGGAACTGAAGCTTTCTTT. Its translation: CASSFDQGTEAFF. The genes are TRBV7-9 and TRBJ1-1; D possibly corresponds to TRBD1 (5 bases). The CDR3 is 13 amino acids. The germline V gene has CDR1 SEHNR and CDR2 FQNEAQ (reference sequence). Deletions cut 3 bases from V and 5 bases from J, with 10 bases between.

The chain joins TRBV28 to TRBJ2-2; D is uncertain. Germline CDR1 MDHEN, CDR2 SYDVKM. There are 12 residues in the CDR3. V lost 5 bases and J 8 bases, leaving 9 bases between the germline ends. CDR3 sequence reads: CASSPPSGELFF. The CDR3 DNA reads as TGTGCCAGCAGTCCCCCGTCGGGGGAGCTGTTTTTT.

CDR3 amino acids: CASSLAGLAIYNEQFF. The CDR3 DNA follows: TGTGCCAGCAGTTTAGCGGGACTAGCGATATACAATGAGCAGTTCTTC. The rearrangement uses TRBV27 and TRBJ2-1; 10 bases are shared with TRBD2. The J segment lost 4 bases and the V segment lost 2 bases, leaving 5 bases of the junction unmatched. The CDR3 is 16 residues long. Germline CDR1 MNHEY, CDR2 SMNVEV (reference sequence).

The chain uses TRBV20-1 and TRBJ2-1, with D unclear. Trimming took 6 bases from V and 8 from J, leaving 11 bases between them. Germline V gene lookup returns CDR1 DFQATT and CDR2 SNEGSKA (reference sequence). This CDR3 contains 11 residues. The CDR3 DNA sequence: TGCAGTGCCTCCAGTCGTTATGAGCAGTTCTTC. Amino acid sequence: CSASSRYEQFF.

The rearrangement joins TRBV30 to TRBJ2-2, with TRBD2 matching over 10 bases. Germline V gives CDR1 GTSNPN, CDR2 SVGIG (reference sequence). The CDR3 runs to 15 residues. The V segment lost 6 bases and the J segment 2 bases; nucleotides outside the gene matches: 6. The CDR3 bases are TGTGCCTGCCGACTAGCGGGCCTAAACACCGGGGAGCTGTTTTTT. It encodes CACRLAGLNTGELFF.